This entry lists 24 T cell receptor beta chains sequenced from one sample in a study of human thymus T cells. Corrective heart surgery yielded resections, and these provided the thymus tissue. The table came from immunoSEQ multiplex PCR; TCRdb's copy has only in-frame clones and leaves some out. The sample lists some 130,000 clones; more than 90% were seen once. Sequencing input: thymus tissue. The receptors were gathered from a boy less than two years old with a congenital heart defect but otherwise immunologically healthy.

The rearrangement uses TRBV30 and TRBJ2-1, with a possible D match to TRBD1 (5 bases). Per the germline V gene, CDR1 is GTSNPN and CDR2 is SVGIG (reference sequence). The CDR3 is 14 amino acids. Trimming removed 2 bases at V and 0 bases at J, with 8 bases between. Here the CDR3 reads CAWSSRDSYNEQFF. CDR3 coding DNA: TGTGCCTGGAGTTCCAGGGACTCCTACAATGAGCAGTTCTTC.

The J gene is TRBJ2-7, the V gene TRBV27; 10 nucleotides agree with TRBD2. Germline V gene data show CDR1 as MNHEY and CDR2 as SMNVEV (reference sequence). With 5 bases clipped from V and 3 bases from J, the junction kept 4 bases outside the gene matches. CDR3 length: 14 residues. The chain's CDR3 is CASSKRGGDYEQYF. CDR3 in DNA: TGTGCCAGCAGTAAGCGGGGGGGCGACTACGAGCAGTACTTC.

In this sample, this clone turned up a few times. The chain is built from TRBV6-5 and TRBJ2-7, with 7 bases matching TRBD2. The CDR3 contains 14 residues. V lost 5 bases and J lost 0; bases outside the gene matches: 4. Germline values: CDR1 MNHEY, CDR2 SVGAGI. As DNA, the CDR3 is TGTGCCAGCAGTGCGGGGGAAGGCTCCTACGAGCAGTACTTC. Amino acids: CASSAGEGSYEQYF.

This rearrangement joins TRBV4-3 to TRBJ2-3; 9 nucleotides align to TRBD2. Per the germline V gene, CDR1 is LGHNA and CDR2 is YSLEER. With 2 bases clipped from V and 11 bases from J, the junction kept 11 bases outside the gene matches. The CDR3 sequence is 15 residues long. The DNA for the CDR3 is TGCGCCAGCAGCCAACGGGCGGGGGGGCCCGAGGAGCAGTATTTT. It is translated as CASSQRAGGPEEQYF.

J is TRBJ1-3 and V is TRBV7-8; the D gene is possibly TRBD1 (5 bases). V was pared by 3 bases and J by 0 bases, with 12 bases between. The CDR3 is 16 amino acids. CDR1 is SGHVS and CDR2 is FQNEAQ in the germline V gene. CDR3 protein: CASSFGQLSSGNTIYF. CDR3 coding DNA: TGTGCCAGCAGCTTTGGACAACTGAGCTCTGGAAACACCATATATTTT.

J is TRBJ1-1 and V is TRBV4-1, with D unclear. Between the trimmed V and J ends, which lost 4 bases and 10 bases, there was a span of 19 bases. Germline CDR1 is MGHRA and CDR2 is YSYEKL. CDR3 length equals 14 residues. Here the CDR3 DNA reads TGCGCCAGCAGCCGAGCTCCGGCCGGGTTGAGAGCTTTCTTT. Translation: CASSRAPAGLRAFF.

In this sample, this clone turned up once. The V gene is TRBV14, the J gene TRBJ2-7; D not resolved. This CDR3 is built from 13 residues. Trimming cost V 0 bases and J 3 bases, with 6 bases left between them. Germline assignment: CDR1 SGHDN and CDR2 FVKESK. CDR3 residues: CASSQEGNYEQYF. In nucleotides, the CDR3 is TGTGCCAGCAGCCAAGAGGGCAACTACGAGCAGTACTTC.

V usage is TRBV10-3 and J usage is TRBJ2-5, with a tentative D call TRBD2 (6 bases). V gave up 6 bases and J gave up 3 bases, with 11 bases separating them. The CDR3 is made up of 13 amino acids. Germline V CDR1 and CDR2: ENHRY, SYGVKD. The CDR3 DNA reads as TGTGCCATCAGGGGGGACTCAAAAGAGACCCAGTACTTC. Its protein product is CAIRGDSKETQYF.

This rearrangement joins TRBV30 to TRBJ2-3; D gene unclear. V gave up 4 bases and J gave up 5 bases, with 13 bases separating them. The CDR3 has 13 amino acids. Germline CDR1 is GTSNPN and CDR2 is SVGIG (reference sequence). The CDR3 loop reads CAWTQKWVDTQYF. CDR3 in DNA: TGTGCCTGGACCCAAAAATGGGTAGATACGCAGTATTTT.

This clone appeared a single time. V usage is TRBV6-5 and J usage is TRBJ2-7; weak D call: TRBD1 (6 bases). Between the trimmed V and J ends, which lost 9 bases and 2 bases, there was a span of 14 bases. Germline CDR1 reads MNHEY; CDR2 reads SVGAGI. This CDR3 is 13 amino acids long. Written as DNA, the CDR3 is TGTGCCAGTCGACTCGGACAGCCCTACGAGCAGTACTTC. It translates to CASRLGQPYEQYF.

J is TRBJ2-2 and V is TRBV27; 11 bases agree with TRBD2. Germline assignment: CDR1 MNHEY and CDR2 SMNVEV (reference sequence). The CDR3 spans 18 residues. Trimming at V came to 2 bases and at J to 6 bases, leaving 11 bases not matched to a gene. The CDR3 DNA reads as TGTGCCAGCAGTTTAATGCCTAGCGGGGGGCCATATGCCGGGGAGCTGTTTTTT. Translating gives CASSLMPSGGPYAGELFF.

CDR3 nucleotides: TGCGCCAGCAGCCAAACCCAAGAATTAGCGGGGGGGCTTGATGAGCAGTTCTTC. Translating it yields CASSQTQELAGGLDEQFF. The chain uses TRBV4-3 and TRBJ2-1, with 11 bases matching TRBD2. Germline V gives CDR1 LGHNA, CDR2 YSLEER. This CDR3 contains 18 residues. J lost 8 bases, V lost 2 bases, and 14 bases had no gene match.

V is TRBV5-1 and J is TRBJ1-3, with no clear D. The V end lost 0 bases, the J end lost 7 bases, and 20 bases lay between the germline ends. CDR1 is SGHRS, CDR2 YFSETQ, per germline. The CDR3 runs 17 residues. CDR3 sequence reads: CASSLDRRRTTSNTIYF. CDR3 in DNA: TGCGCCAGCAGCTTGGATCGCAGAAGAACCACGTCGAACACCATATATTTT.

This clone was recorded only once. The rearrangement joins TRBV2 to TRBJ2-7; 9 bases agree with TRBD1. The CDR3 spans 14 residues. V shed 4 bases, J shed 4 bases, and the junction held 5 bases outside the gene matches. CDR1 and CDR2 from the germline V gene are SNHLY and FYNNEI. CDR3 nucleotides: TGTGCCAGCAGTGGGGACAGGGTGGGATACGAGCAGTACTTC. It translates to CASSGDRVGYEQYF.

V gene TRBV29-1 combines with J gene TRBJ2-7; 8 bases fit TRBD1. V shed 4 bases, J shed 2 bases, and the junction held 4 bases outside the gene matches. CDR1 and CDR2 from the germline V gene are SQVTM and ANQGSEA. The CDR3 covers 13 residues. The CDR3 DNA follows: TGCAGCGTTGGAGTGACAGGGGCCTACGAGCAGTACTTC. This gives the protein CSVGVTGAYEQYF.

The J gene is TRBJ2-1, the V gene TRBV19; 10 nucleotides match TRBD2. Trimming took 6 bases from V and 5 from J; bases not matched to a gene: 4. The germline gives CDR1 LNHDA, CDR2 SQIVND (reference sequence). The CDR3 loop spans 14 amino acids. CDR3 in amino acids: CASSGLAVHNEQFF. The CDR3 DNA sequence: TGTGCCAGTAGCGGACTAGCGGTCCACAATGAGCAGTTCTTC.

The CDR3 nucleotides read TGTGCCAGCGCACCAGACGGAAGCTCCTATAATTCACCCCTCCACTTT. Translated, it gives CASAPDGSSYNSPLHF. The chain recombines TRBV5-4 with TRBJ1-6, with unresolved D. The germline V and J ends were trimmed by 7 bases and 0 bases, with 14 bases remaining between them. The CDR3 extends over 16 amino acids. Per germline, CDR1 SGHNT and CDR2 YYREEE (reference sequence). Looking up the rest from reference TRBV5-4 and TRBJ1-6 gives the full variable domain: ETGVTQSPTHLIKTRGQQVTLRCSSQSGHNTVSWYQQALGQGPQFIFQYYREEENGRGNFPPRFSGLQFPNYSSELNVNALELDDSALYLCASAPDGSSYNSPLHFGNGTRLTVT.

CDR3 nucleotides: TGTGCCAGCAGCTTAGCCTTACGGGGGGGATACTACGAGCAGTACTTC. Protein sequence: CASSLALRGGYYEQYF. This chain uses TRBV7-8 with TRBJ2-7, with TRBD2 matching over 8 bases. The CDR3 totals 16 residues. After removal of 0 bases from V and 3 bases from J, the junction contained 7 bases not matched to a gene. The germline V gene has CDR1 SGHVS and CDR2 FQNEAQ. The full variable domain, its missing parts supplied by reference TRBV7-8 and TRBJ2-7, is GAGVSQSPRYKVAKRGQDVALRCDPISGHVSLFWYQQALGQGPEFLTYFQNEAQLDKSGLPSDRFFAERPEGSVSTLKIQRTQQEDSAVYLCASSLALRGGYYEQYFGPGTRLTVT.

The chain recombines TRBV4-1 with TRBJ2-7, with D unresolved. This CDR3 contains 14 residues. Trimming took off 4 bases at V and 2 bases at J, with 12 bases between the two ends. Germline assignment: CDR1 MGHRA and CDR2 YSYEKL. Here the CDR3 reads CASSPQTLAYEQYF. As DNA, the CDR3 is TGCGCCAGCAGCCCCCAGACTCTAGCCTACGAGCAGTACTTC.

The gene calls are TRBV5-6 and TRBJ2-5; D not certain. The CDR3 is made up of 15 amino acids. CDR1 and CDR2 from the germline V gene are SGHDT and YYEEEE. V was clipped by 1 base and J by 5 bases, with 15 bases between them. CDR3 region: CASSLYRRLGETQYF. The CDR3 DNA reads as TGTGCCAGCAGCTTGTATCGGCGGTTGGGGGAGACCCAGTACTTC.

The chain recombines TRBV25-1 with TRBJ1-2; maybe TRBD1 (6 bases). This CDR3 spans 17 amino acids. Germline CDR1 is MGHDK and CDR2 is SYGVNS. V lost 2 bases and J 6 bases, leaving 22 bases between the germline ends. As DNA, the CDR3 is TGTGCCAGCAGTGAAGGGGCAGGGAGAGGGACAACGGATGGCTACACCTTC. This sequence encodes CASSEGAGRGTTDGYTF.

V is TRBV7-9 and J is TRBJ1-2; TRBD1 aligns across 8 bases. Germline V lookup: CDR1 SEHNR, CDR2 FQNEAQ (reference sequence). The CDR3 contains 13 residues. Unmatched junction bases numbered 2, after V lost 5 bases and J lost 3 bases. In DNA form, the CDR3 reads TGTGCCAGCAGCATGACAGGGGACTATGGCTACACCTTC. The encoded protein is CASSMTGDYGYTF.

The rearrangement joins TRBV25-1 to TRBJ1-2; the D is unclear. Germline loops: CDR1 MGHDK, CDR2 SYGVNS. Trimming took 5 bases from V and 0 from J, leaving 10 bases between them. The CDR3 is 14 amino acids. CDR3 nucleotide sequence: TGTGCCAGCAGTCCCCAGGCTACTAACTATGGCTACACCTTC. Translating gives CASSPQATNYGYTF.

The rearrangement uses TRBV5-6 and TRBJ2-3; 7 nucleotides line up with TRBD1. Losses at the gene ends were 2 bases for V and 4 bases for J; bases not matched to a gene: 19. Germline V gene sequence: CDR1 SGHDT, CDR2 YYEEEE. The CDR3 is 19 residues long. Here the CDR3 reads CASSLRRQGLRSRADTQYF. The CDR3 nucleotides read TGTGCCAGCAGCTTAAGGAGACAGGGTTTGAGGAGCCGGGCAGATACGCAGTATTTT.